Each of the 2 T cell receptor beta chains below was sequenced from the same sample in a study of blood T cell repertoires in COVID-19. Sequencing was performed with immunoSEQ multiplex PCR; in TCRdb, only in-frame clones are kept and a portion is missing. The top ten hold 0.85% to 1.2% of the sample, which has roughly 380,000 clones, 81% seen once. The sequencing sample was made of peripheral blood. These receptors were obtained from a human donor with acute or convalescent COVID-19. The donor label of this sample is uncertain.

This chain joins TRBV5-5 and TRBJ2-5, with 9 bases lining up with TRBD1. This CDR3 has 17 amino acids. Looked up from germline, CDR1 is SGHKS and CDR2 is YYEKEE (reference sequence). J was trimmed by 5 bases and V by 0 bases; bases with no gene match: 11. The CDR3: CASSLGQGGPPRETQYF. The DNA for the CDR3 is TGTGCCAGCAGCTTGGGACAGGGGGGCCCACCAAGGGAGACCCAGTACTTC.

The chain is built from TRBV28 and TRBJ2-7; D is perhaps TRBD1 (5 bases). Germline V CDR1 and CDR2: MDHEN, SYDVKM. This CDR3 contains 11 residues. V was pared by 6 bases and J by 4 bases, with 7 bases between. CDR3 sequence reads: CASSRVYEQYF. The CDR3, as DNA: TGTGCCAGCAGCAGGGTTTACGAGCAGTACTTC.